The clone carrying this TCR beta chain was counted between two and nine times. Antigen specificity is unknown. The data originate from a study of CD8 T cells in Susac syndrome. Study-level results: As acknowledged by the study, its TCR sequencing and HLA analysis included a relatively small number of individuals.

A quantity of roughly 0.5 to 1 ug RNA underwent reverse transcription using random hexamers. An immunoSEQ multiplex PCR amplified TCR beta CDR3 over 54 Vbeta and 13 Jbeta. TCRdb called the immunoSEQ multiplex PCR reads again in MiXCR, with one record for every CDR3 protein. The profile shows approximately 280,000 distinct CDR3 sequences, around 83% of them singletons. CDR1 SGHTA and CDR2 FQGTGA come from the germline V gene. This CDR3 contains 14 residues. Trimming removed 2 bases from V and 5 bases from J, with 12 bases in between. The chain has TRBV7-3 and TRBJ2-5; D is undetermined. The sequence was collected from a human donor with multiple sclerosis. Sequenced: CD8+ T cells from PBMCs. As DNA, the CDR3 is TGTGCCAGCAGCTTAGTGGGCGTTGGGGAGACCCAGTACTTC. Amino acid sequence: CASSLVGVGETQYF.